This T cell receptor beta chain emerged from a study of tissue T cells after allogeneic stem cell transplantation. The CDR3 spans 13 residues. Germline loops: CDR1 LGHDT, CDR2 YNNKQL (reference sequence). The trim removed 6 bases at V and 4 bases at J, leaving 6 bases unmatched. TCRdb's table, derived via immunoSEQ multiplex PCR, lists solely in-frame clones and lacks some. The repertoire holds some 3,700 clones, with more than 40% as singletons. Time point denoted: mouse harvest day 14 after allogeneic transplant. Each mouse received 10^7 T-cell-depleted marrow cells plus 10^6 splenic CD5+ T cells by tail vein. This mouse GVHD model was MHC-mismatched B6 to BALB/c, profiled day 7 or 14. This clone showed up just once. Genes and germline come from the mouse. The read finishes 1 residue shy of the CDR3 end, and the germline J gene is used to complete it.

The chain combines TRBV4 with TRBJ2-7; 7 positions agree with TRBD1. The sequence came from a female BALB/c mouse given C57BL/6 T cells with graft-versus-host disease after an allogeneic hematopoietic cell transplant. Sequencing input: gut tissue. The covered CDR3 bases are TGTGCCAGCAGTCTCGGGACAGTATATGAACAGTAC. Translated: CASSLGTVYEQY. The entire CDR3 is CASSLGTVYEQYF.